This T cell receptor (beta chain) was recovered during a study of OX40 agonist ivuxolimab in advanced cancers. Background on the study: Prior anti-PD-1, anti-PD-L1 or anti-CTLA-4 therapy was allowed; around 40% had some.

CDR1 and CDR2 (germline): SNHLY, FYNNEI. Trimming cost V 6 bases and J 0 bases, with 9 bases left between them. The CDR3 spans 14 residues. Profiled with immunoSEQ multiplex PCR; TCRdb holds only in-frame clones, not every one. Here the sample spans 55,000 to 70,000 clones, 92% being singletons. This receptor was identified in an adult with an advanced solid tumor such as melanoma, head and neck, liver or kidney cancer. Material: CD4+ or CD8+ T cells sorted from blood, obtained in a trial of the OX40 agonist ivuxolimab. The gene calls are TRBV2 and TRBJ1-5; D is unresolved. The chain's CDR3 is CASSPGHSNQPQHF. The DNA for the CDR3 is TGTGCCAGCAGCCCGGGCCATAGCAATCAGCCCCAGCATTTT.